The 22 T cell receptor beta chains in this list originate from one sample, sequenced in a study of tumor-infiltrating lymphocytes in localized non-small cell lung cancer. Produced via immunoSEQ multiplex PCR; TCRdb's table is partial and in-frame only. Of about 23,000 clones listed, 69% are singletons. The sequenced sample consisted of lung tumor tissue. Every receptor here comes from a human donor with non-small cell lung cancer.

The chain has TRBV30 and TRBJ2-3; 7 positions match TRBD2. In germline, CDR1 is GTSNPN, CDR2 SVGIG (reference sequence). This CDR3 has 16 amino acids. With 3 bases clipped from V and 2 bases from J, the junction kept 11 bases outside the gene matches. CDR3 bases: TGTGCCTGGAGGGGGCGGGAGCGGATCCTCACAGATACGCAGTATTTT. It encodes CAWRGRERILTDTQYF. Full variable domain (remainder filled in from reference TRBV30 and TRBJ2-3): SQTIHQWPATLVQPVGSPLSLECTVEGTSNPNLYWYRQAAGRGLQLLFYSVGIGQISSEVPQNLSASRPQDRQFILSSKKLLLSDSGFYLCAWRGRERILTDTQYFGPGTRLTVL.

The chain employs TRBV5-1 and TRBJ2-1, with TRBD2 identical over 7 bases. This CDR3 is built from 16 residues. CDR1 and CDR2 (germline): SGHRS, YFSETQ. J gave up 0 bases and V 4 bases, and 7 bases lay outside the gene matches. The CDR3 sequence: CASSSGNRASYNEQFF. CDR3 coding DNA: TGCGCCAGCAGCAGCGGGAATCGTGCCTCCTACAATGAGCAGTTCTTC. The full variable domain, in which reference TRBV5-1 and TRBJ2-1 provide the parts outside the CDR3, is KAGVTQTPRYLIKTRGQQVTLSCSPISGHRSVSWYQQTPGQGLQFLFEYFSETQRNKGNFPGRFSGRQFSNSRSEMNVSTLELGDSALYLCASSSGNRASYNEQFFGPGTRLTVL.

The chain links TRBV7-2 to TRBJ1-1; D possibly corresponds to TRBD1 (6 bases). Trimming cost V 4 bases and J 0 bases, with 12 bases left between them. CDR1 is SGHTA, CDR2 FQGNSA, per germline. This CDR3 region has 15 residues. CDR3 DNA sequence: TGTGCCAGCAGCTCTGGGGGGGGCATGAACACTGAAGCTTTCTTT. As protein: CASSSGGGMNTEAFF.

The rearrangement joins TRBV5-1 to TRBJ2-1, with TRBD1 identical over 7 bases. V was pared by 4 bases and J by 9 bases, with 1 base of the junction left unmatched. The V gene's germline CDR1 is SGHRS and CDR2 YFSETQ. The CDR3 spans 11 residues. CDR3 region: CASSDRVEQFF. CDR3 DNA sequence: TGCGCCAGCAGCGACAGGGTTGAGCAGTTCTTC.

The CDR3 loop reads CASSQGTASNQPQHF. The CDR3 DNA reads as TGTGCCAGCAGCCAGGGGACCGCTAGCAATCAGCCCCAGCATTTT. The V call is TRBV11-2, the J call TRBJ1-5; D might be TRBD1 (6 bases). The V gene lost 5 bases and the J gene lost 0 bases, with 11 bases spanning the gap. The CDR3 covers 15 residues. Germline V gene sequence: CDR1 SGHAT, CDR2 FQNNGV.

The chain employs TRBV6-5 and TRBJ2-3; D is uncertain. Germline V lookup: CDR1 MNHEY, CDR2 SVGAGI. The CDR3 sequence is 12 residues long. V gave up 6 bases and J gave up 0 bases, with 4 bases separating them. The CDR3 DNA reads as TGTGCCAGCAGCCCTAGCACAGATACGCAGTATTTT. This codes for CASSPSTDTQYF.

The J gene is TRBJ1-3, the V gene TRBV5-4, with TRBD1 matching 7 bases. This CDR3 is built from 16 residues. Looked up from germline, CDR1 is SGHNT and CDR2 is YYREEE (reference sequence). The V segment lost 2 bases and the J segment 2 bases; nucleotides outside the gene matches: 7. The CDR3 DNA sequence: TGTGCCAGCAGCTTTAGACAGGGTGGGACTGGAAACACCATATATTTT. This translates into CASSFRQGGTGNTIYF. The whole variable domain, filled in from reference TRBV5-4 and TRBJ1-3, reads ETGVTQSPTHLIKTRGQQVTLRCSSQSGHNTVSWYQQALGQGPQFIFQYYREEENGRGNFPPRFSGLQFPNYSSELNVNALELDDSALYLCASSFRQGGTGNTIYFGEGSWLTVV.

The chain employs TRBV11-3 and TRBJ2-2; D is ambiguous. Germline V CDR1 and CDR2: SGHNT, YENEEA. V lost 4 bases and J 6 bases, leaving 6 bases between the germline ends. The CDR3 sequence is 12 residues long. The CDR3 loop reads CASSSPPGELFF. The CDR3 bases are TGTGCCAGCAGCTCGCCCCCCGGGGAGCTGTTTTTT.

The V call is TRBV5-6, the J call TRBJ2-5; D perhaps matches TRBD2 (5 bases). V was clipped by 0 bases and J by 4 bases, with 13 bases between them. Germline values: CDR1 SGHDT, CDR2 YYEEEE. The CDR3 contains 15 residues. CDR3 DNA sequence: TGTGCCAGCAGCTTGGCCACGGCGGGCCGAGAGACCCAGTACTTC. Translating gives CASSLATAGRETQYF. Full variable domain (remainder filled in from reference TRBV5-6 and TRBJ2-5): DAGVTQSPTHLIKTRGQQVTLRCSPKSGHDTVSWYQQALGQGPQFIFQYYEEEERQRGNFPDRFSGHQFPNYSSELNVNALLLGDSALYLCASSLATAGRETQYFGPGTRLLVL.

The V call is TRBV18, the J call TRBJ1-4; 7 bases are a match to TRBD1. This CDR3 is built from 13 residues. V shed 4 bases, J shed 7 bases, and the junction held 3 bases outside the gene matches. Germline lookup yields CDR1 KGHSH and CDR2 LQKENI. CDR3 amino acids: CASSQGAREKLFF. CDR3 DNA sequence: TGTGCCAGCTCACAGGGGGCGCGTGAAAAACTGTTTTTT. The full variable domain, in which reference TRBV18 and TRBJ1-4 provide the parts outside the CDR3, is NAGVMQNPRHLVRRRGQEARLRCSPMKGHSHVYWYRQLPEEGLKFMVYLQKENIIDESGMPKERFSAEFPKEGPSILRIQQVVRGDSAAYFCASSQGAREKLFFGSGTQLSVL.

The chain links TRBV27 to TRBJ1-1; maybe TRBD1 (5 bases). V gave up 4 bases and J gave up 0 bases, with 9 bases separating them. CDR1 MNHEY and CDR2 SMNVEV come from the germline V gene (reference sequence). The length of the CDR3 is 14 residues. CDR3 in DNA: TGTGCCAGCAGTTCGGGACTTATGAACACTGAAGCTTTCTTT. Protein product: CASSSGLMNTEAFF.

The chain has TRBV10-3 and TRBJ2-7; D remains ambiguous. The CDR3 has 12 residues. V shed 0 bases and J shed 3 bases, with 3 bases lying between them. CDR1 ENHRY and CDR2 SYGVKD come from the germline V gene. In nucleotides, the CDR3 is TGTGCCATCAGTGAGTCATTCTACGAGCAGTACTTC. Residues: CAISESFYEQYF.

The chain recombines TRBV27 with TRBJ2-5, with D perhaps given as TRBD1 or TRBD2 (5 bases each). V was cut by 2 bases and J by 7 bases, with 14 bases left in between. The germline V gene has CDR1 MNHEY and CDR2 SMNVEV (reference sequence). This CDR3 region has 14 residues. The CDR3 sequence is CASSLGDRRRTQYF. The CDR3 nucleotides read TGTGCCAGCAGTTTAGGGGACCGGAGGAGGACCCAGTACTTC.

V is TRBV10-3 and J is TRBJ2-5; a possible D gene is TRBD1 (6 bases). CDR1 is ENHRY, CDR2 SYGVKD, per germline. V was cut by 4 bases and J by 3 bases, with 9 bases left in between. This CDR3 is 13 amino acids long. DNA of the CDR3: TGTGCCATCAGTGGGTGGACAGAAGAGACCCAGTACTTC. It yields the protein CAISGWTEETQYF.

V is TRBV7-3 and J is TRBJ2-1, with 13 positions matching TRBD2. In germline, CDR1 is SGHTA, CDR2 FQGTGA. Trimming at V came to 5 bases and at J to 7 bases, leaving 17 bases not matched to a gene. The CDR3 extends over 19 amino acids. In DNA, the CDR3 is TGTGCCAGCAGCCCCGGACAGAAGACTAGCGGGAGGACAGGGAATGAGCAGTTCTTC. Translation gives CASSPGQKTSGRTGNEQFF.

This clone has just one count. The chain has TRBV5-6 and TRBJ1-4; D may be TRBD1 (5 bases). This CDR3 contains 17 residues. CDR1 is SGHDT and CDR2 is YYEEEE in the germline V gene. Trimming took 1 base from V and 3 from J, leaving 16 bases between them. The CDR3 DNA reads TGTGCCAGCAGCTTGAAACCCGGACACCTTTCTAATGAAAAACTGTTTTTT. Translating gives CASSLKPGHLSNEKLFF.

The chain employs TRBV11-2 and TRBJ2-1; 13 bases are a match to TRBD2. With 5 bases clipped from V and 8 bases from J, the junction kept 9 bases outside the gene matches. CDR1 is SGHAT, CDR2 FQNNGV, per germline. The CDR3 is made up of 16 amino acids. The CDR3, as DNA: TGTGCCAGCAGCACCTCCGGGACTAGCGGGATCCATGAGCAGTTCTTC. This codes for CASSTSGTSGIHEQFF.

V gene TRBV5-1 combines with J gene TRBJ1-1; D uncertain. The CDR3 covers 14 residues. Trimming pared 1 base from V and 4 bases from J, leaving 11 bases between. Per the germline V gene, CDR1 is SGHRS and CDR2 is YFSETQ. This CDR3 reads CASSLYPGGTEAFF. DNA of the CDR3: TGCGCCAGCAGCTTGTACCCGGGAGGCACTGAAGCTTTCTTT.

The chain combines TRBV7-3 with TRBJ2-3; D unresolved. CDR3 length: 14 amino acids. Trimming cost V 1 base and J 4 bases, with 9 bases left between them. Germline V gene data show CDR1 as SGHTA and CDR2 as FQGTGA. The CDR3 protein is CASSLSPDPDTQYF. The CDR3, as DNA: TGTGCCAGCAGCTTAAGTCCGGACCCAGATACGCAGTATTTT.

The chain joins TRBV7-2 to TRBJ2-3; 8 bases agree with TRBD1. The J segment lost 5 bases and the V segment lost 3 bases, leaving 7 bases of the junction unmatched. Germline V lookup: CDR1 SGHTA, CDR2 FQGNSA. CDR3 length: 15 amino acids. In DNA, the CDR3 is TGTGCCAGCAGCTTCAACAGGGGGTTAGGAGATACGCAGTATTTT. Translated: CASSFNRGLGDTQYF.

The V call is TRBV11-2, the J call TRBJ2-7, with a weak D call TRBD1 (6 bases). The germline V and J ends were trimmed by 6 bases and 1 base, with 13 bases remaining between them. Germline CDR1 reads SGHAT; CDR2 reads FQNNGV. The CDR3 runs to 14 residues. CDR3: CASSLLQGSYEQYF. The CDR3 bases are TGTGCCAGCAGTCTACTACAGGGTTCCTACGAGCAGTACTTC.

The DNA for the CDR3 is TGTGCCAGCTCACCGGGGGCGGCCCCCTACAATGAGCAGTTCTTC. This sequence encodes CASSPGAAPYNEQFF. The chain links TRBV18 to TRBJ2-1, with TRBD1 as a possible D gene (6 bases). CDR3 length equals 15 residues. V was clipped by 3 bases and J by 2 bases, with 11 bases between them. In germline, CDR1 is KGHSH, CDR2 LQKENI. The whole variable domain, remainder taken from reference TRBV18 and TRBJ2-1, is NAGVMQNPRHLVRRRGQEARLRCSPMKGHSHVYWYRQLPEEGLKFMVYLQKENIIDESGMPKERFSAEFPKEGPSILRIQQVVRGDSAAYFCASSPGAAPYNEQFFGPGTRLTVL.